Listed below are T cell receptor beta chains from one sample, sequenced in a study of radiotherapy plus CTLA-4 blockade in lung cancer. Generated by immunoSEQ multiplex PCR, the TCRdb table keeps only in-frame clones and is missing some. The table includes 90,000 to 130,000 clones, about four fifths detected once. Sequenced here: peripheral blood, sampled from a patient treated with radiotherapy plus ipilimumab. Receptors originate from a human donor with non-small cell lung cancer that progressed on radiotherapy plus ipilimumab. Some clones in this sample may be carry-over from other donors' samples. CDR3s include the opening cysteine and the closing phenylalanine or tryptophan. The D gene is left open where the match is weak. Rows may omit the clone size; those that give it use once, few, many or a size class.

size,J,D,V,DNA,CDR3
-,TRBJ2-7,TRBD1,TRBV4-2,TGTGCCAGCAGCCTCCAGGGGGCGCTCACCTACGAGCAGTACTTC,CASSLQGALTYEQYF
-,TRBJ1-2,TRBD1,TRBV5-1,TGCGCCAGCGGCCATGGGACAGGGGAGGGCGGCTACACCTTC,CASGHGTGEGGYTF
-,TRBJ2-3,TRBD1,TRBV11-2,TGTGCCAGCAGCCCAGCGACAGGGGCGGGTACGCAGTATTTT,CASSPATGAGTQYF
-,TRBJ2-1,-,TRBV6-5,TGTGCCAGCAGGAGGGACTCCTACAATGAGCAGTTCTTC,CASRRDSYNEQFF
-,TRBJ2-1,TRBD1,TRBV7-3,TGTGCCAGCAGCTGGAGGACAGGGGCTTACAATGAGCAGTTCTTC,CASSWRTGAYNEQFF
-,TRBJ2-2,TRBD1,TRBV4-3,TGCGCCAGCAGCCAAGATGACAGGGTCGCCGGGGAGCTGTTTTTT,CASSQDDRVAGELFF
-,TRBJ1-2,-,TRBV6-4,TGTGCCAGCAGTGACTCGGGTACCCATGGCTACACCTTC,CASSDSGTHGYTF
-,TRBJ2-5,TRBD1,TRBV5-4,TGTGCCAGCAGCCCCGGGACAGGGATGACGGAGACCCAGTACTTC,CASSPGTGMTETQYF
-,TRBJ1-5,-,TRBV19,TGTGCCAGTAGTAATCGGTCGGGGGTTCAGCCCCAGCATTTT,CASSNRSGVQPQHF
-,TRBJ1-1,-,TRBV18,TGTGCCAGCTCACGGGCAGCCCCCCCGATCACTGAAGCTTTCTTT,CASSRAAPPITEAFF
-,TRBJ1-1,TRBD1,TRBV5-1,TGCGCCAGCAGCTTGGGGGGACAGGGGTACACTGAAGCTTTCTTT,CASSLGGQGYTEAFF
-,TRBJ2-7,-,TRBV5-1,TGCGCCAGCAGCTTGGCCGCTTTGGAGGGGGGAGAGCAGTACTTC,CASSLAALEGGEQYF
-,TRBJ2-7,-,TRBV28,TGTGCCAGCAGTTTAAGGTCGGGCGAGCAGTACTTC,CASSLRSGEQYF
-,TRBJ2-3,-,TRBV27,TGTGCCAGCAGTTTAATCCCGGGTGGGGCAGATACGCAGTATTTT,CASSLIPGGADTQYF
-,TRBJ1-5,-,TRBV5-1,TGCGCCAGCAGCTTTTGGCCAGGAAGCAATCAGCCCCAGCATTTT,CASSFWPGSNQPQHF
-,TRBJ1-4,TRBD1,TRBV2,TGTGCCAGCAGTGACGGCCAGGGGGCGGGGTACGGAGAAAAACTGTTTTTT,CASSDGQGAGYGEKLFF
few,TRBJ1-3,-,TRBV7-3,TGTGCCAGCAGCCCAAGCTCTGGAAACACCATATATTTT,CASSPSSGNTIYF
-,TRBJ2-7,-,TRBV4-3,TGCGCCAGCAGCCAACAGATTTATGGGGGCATCTACGAGCAGTACTTC,CASSQQIYGGIYEQYF
-,TRBJ2-5,-,TRBV5-1,TGCGCCAGCAGCTTGGTCGGGACAAACCAAGAGACCCAGTACTTC,CASSLVGTNQETQYF
once,TRBJ1-2,TRBD1,TRBV6-5,TGTGCCAGCAGCAGACAGGGAGTGGGCTACACCTTC,CASSRQGVGYTF
-,TRBJ2-2,-,TRBV6-5,TGTGCCAGCAGTTATGGGGGGGGCAGCGGGGAGCTGTTTTTT,CASSYGGGSGELFF
-,TRBJ2-5,-,TRBV6-4,TGTGCCAGCAAAGACCTGAAAATGGAGACCCAGTACTTC,CASKDLKMETQYF
-,TRBJ2-3,-,TRBV7-6,TGTGCCAGCAGCTTATTCACAGATACGCAGTATTTT,CASSLFTDTQYF
-,TRBJ1-5,-,TRBV5-1,TGCGCCAGCAGCTTGGGGGGACCCCAGAATTGGCCCCAGCATTTT,CASSLGGPQNWPQHF
-,TRBJ2-7,-,TRBV6-6,TGTGCCAGCAGTCCCGCGAGCGAGCAGTACTTC,CASSPASEQYF
-,TRBJ2-7,-,TRBV6-4,TGTGCCAGCAGTGAATTCGACCGACAAGATTTCCAGTACGAGCAGTACTTC,CASSEFDRQDFQYEQYF
-,TRBJ1-2,-,TRBV9,TGTGCCAGCAGTCTAACAGGGTGGTATGGCTACACCTTC,CASSLTGWYGYTF
-,TRBJ2-3,-,TRBV9,TGTGCCAGCAGCGTAGACACAGATACGCAGTATTTT,CASSVDTDTQYF
once,TRBJ1-4,-,TRBV29-1,TGCAGCGTTGGAGGGGGGTTAGCTGATAATGAAAAACTGTTTTTT,CSVGGGLADNEKLFF
-,TRBJ2-1,TRBD1,TRBV4-3,TGCGCCAGCAGCCAATCGACAGGGGGCGCATACAATGAGCAGTTCTTC,CASSQSTGGAYNEQFF
-,TRBJ2-2,TRBD1,TRBV2,TGTGCCAGCAGAGCCGACAGGGGAGGATCCGGGGAGCTGTTTTTT,CASRADRGGSGELFF
-,TRBJ1-5,-,TRBV5-1,TGCGCCAGCAGCTCGGAGGTGGGTCAGCCCCAGCATTTT,CASSSEVGQPQHF
-,TRBJ2-7,TRBD1,TRBV7-3,TGTGCCAGCAGCACCGGACAGGGCTACGAGCAGTACTTC,CASSTGQGYEQYF
-,TRBJ1-1,-,TRBV4-3,TGCGCCAGCAGCCAAGTGGCCTGGATGAACACTGAAGCTTTCTTT,CASSQVAWMNTEAFF
-,TRBJ1-5,-,TRBV10-3,TGTGCCATCACCGACACTTACAATCAGCCCCAGCATTTT,CAITDTYNQPQHF
-,TRBJ2-5,TRBD2,TRBV4-3,TGCGCCAGCAGCCAAGGAGCGGCGGGGGGAACCCAAGAGACCCAGTACTTC,CASSQGAAGGTQETQYF
-,TRBJ2-5,-,TRBV27,TGTGCCAGCAGTTTATCCCGAAACGATCAGGGTATAGGTGGAGAGACCCAGTACTTC,CASSLSRNDQGIGGETQYF
-,TRBJ1-5,TRBD1,TRBV4-2,TGTGCCAGCAGCCAAGAGGGGACAGTTAATCAGCCCCAGCATTTT,CASSQEGTVNQPQHF
-,TRBJ2-7,-,TRBV6-1,TGTGCCAGCAGTGAAGGCTACGAGCAGTACTTC,CASSEGYEQYF
-,TRBJ2-3,-,TRBV9,TGTGCCAGCAGCGTAGCCGGTGTGAGGGGGATGGATACGCAGTATTTT,CASSVAGVRGMDTQYF
-,TRBJ2-3,-,TRBV6-4,TGTGCCAGCAGTGAGCGGGGTAGCACAGATACGCAGTATTTT,CASSERGSTDTQYF
-,TRBJ2-2,TRBD2,TRBV27,TGTGCCAGCAGTTTAAGCGGACTAGCGGGGGATACGAACACCGGGGAGCTGTTTTTT,CASSLSGLAGDTNTGELFF
-,TRBJ1-1,TRBD1,TRBV11-2,TGTGCCAGCAGGGACAGGGAGGCTTTCTTT,CASRDREAFF
few,TRBJ1-2,-,TRBV20-1,TGCAGCTGGCCTGGCTACACCTTC,CSWPGYTF
-,TRBJ1-2,-,TRBV5-4,TGTGCCAGCAGCCCTTATGGACGGACTAACTATGGCTACACCTTC,CASSPYGRTNYGYTF
-,TRBJ2-3,-,TRBV5-6,TGTGCCAGCAGCTTGAAGGATACGCAGTATTTT,CASSLKDTQYF
-,TRBJ2-1,-,TRBV7-9,TGTGCCAGCTCTCGAATCGGGGACTACAATGAGCAGTTCTTC,CASSRIGDYNEQFF
few,TRBJ2-3,TRBD2,TRBV5-1,TGCGCCAGCAGCTTGGGGCGGGGGGGCCTCACAGATACGCAGTATTTT,CASSLGRGGLTDTQYF
-,TRBJ2-2,-,TRBV7-2,TGTGCCAGCAGCCCTTACACCGGGGAGCTGTTTTTT,CASSPYTGELFF
-,TRBJ1-2,-,TRBV6-5,TGTGCCAGCAGTTACGACAGAAACTATGGCTACACCTTC,CASSYDRNYGYTF